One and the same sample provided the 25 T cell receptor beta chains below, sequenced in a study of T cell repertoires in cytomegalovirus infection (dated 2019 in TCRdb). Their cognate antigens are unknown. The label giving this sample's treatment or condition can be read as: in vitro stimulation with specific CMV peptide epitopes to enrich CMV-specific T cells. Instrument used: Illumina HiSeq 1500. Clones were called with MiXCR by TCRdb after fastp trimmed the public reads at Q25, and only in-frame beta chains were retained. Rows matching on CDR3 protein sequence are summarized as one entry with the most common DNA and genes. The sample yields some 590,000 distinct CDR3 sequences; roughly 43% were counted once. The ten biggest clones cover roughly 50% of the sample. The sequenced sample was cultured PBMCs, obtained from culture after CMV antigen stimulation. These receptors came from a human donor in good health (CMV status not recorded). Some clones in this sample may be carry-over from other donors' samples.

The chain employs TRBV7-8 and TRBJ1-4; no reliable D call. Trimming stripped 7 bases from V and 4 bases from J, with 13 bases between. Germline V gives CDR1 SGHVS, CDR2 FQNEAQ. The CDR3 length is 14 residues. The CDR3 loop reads CASMPMDYNEKLFF. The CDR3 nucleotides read TGTGCCAGCATGCCGATGGACTATAATGAAAAACTGTTTTTT.

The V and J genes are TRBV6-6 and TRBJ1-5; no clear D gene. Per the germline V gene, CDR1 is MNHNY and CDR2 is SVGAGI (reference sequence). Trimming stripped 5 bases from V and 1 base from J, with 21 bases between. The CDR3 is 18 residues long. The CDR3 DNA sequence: TGTGCCAGCAGTACCCCCAAATTCGGGGTTTCCAGCAATCAGCCCCAGCATTTT. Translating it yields CASSTPKFGVSSNQPQHF.

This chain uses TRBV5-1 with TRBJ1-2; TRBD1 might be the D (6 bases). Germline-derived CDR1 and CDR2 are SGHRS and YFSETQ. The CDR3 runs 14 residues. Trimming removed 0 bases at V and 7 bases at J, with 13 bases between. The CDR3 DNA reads TGCGCCAGCAGCTTGGTAGGGGGGCAGACTGGCTACACCTTC. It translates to CASSLVGGQTGYTF.

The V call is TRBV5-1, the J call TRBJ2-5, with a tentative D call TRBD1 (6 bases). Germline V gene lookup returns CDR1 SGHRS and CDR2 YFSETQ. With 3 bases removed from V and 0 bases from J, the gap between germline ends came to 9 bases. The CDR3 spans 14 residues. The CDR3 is CASSSRQDQETQYF. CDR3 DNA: TGCGCCAGCAGCTCTCGACAGGACCAAGAGACCCAGTACTTC.

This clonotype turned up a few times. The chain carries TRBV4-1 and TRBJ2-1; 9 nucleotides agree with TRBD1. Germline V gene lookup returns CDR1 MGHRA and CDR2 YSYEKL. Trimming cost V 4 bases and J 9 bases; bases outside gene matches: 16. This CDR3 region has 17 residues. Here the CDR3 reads CASSPHKPGQGGPEQFF. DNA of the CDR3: TGCGCCAGCAGCCCACATAAACCGGGACAGGGAGGCCCTGAGCAGTTCTTC.

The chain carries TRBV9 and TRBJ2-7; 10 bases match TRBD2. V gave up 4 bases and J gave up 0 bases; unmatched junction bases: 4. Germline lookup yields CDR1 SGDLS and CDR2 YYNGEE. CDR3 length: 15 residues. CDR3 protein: CASSIGTSVSYEQYF. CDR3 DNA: TGTGCCAGCAGCATCGGGACTAGCGTCTCCTACGAGCAGTACTTC. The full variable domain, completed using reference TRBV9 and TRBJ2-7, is DSGVTQTPKHLITATGQRVTLRCSPRSGDLSVYWYQQSLDQGLQFLIQYYNGEERAKGNILERFSAQQFPDLHSELNLSSLELGDSALYFCASSIGTSVSYEQYFGPGTRLTVT.

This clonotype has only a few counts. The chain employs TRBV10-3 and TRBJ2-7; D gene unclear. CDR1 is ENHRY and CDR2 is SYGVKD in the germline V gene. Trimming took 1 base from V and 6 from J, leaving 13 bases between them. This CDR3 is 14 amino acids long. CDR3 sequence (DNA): TGTGCCATCAGTGAGTTTGACCCGAGTCCCGAGCAGTACTTC. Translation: CAISEFDPSPEQYF.

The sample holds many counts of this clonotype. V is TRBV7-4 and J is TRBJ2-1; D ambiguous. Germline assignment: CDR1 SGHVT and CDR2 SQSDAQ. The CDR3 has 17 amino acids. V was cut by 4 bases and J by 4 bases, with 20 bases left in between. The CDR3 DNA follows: TGTGCCAGCAGCTCCCTAATCCCAGGTCCGCGATACAATGAGCAGTTCTTC. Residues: CASSSLIPGPRYNEQFF.

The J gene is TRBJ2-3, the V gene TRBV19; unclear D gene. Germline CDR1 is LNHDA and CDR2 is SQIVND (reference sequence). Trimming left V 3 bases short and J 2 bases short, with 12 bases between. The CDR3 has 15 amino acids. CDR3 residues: CASSILVTFTDTQYF. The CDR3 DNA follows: TGTGCCAGTAGTATCCTAGTTACCTTCACAGATACGCAGTATTTT.

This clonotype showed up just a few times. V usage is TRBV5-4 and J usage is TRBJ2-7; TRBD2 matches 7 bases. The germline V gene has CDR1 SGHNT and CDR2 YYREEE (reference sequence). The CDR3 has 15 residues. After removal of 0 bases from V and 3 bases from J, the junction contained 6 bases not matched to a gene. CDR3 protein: CASSLGSGRHYEQYF. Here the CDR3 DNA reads TGTGCCAGCAGCTTGGGCTCCGGGAGGCACTACGAGCAGTACTTC.

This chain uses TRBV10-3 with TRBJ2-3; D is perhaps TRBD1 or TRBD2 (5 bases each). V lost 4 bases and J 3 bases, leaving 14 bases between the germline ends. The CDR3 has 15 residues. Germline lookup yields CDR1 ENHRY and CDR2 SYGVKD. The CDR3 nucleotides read TGTGCCATCAGTGCAGGACATGGAGGTACAGATACGCAGTATTTT. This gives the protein CAISAGHGGTDTQYF.

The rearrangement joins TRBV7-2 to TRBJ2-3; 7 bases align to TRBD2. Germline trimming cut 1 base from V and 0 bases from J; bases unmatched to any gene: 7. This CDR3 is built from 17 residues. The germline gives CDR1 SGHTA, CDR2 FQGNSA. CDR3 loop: CASSLVVRGGSTDTQYF. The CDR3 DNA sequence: TGTGCCAGCAGCTTAGTCGTTCGCGGGGGTAGCACAGATACGCAGTATTTT.

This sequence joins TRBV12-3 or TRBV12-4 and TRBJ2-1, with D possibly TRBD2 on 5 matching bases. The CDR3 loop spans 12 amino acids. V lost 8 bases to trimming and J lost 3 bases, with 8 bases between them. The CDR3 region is CASQRYYNEQFF. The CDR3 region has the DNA TGTGCCAGCCAGCGGTACTACAATGAGCAGTTCTTC.

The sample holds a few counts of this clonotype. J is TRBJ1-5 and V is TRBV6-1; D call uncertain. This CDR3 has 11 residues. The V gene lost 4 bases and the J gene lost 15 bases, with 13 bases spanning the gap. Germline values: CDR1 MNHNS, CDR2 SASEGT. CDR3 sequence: CASSGGWVPHF. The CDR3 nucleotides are TGTGCCAGCAGTGGGGGATGGGTCCCGCATTTT.

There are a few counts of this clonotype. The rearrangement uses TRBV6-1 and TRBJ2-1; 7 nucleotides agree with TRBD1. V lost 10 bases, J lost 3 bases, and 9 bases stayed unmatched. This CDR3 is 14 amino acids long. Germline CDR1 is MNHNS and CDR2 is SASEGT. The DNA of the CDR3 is TGTGCCACCTTTCCCGGGACAGACTACAATGAGCAGTTCTTC. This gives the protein CATFPGTDYNEQFF.

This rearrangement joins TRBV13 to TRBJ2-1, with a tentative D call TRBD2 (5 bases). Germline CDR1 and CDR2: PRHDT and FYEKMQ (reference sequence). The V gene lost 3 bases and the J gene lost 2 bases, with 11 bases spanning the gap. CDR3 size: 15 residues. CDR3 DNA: TGTGCCAGCAGCTTTGAAGGGAGCCCCTACAATGAGCAGTTCTTC. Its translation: CASSFEGSPYNEQFF.

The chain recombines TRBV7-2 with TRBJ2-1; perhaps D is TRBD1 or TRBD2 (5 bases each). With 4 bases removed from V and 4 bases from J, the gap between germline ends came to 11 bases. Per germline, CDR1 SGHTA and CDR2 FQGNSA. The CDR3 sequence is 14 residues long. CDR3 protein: CASSSRDGYNEQFF. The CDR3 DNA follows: TGTGCCAGCAGCTCCCGGGACGGGTACAATGAGCAGTTCTTC.

The CDR3 reads CASRDRAHTDTQYF. CDR3 sequence (DNA): TGTGCCAGCAGGGACAGGGCGCACACAGATACGCAGTATTTT. The V call is TRBV6-1, the J call TRBJ2-3; TRBD1 aligns across 8 bases. Trimming cost V 6 bases and J 2 bases; bases outside gene matches: 4. There are 14 residues in the CDR3. CDR1 is MNHNS, CDR2 SASEGT, per germline.

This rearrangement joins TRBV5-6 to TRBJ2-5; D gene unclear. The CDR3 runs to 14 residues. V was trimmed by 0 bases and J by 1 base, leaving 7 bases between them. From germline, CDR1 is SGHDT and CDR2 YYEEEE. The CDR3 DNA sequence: TGTGCCAGCAGCTTGGTGTTGAGCCAAGAGACCCAGTACTTC. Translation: CASSLVLSQETQYF.

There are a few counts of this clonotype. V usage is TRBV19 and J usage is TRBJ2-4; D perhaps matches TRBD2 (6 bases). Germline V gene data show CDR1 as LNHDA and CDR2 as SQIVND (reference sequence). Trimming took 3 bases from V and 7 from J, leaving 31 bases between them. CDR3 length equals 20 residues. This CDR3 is CASSMGFWEPTFTAGNIQYF. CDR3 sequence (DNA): TGTGCCAGTAGTATGGGGTTTTGGGAACCGACCTTTACGGCGGGGAACATTCAGTACTTC.

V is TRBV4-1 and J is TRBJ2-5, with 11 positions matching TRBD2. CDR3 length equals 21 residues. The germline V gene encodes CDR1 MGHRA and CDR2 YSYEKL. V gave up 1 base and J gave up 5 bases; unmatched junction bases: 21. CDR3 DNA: TGCGCCAGCAGCCAAGCTTACAGGGGGGGTTCCTTAGCGGGAGGGCAGGAGACCCAGTACTTC. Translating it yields CASSQAYRGGSLAGGQETQYF.

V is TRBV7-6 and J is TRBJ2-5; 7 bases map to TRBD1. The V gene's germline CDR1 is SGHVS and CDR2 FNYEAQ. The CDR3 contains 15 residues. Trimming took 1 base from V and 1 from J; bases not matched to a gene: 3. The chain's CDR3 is CASSLVGTVQETQYF. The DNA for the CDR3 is TGTGCCAGCAGCTTAGTAGGGACAGTCCAAGAGACCCAGTACTTC.

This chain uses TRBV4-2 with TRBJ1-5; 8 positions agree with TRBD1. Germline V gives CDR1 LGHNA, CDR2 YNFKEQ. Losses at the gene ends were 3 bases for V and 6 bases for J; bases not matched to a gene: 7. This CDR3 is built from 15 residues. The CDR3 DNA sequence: TGTGCCAGCAGCCAGGGGACAGGTGAACCTCAGCCCCAGCATTTT. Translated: CASSQGTGEPQPQHF.

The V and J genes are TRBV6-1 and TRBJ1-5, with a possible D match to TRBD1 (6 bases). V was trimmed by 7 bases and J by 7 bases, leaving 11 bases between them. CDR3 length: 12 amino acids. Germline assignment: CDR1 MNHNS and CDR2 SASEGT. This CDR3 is CASTKGEQPQHF. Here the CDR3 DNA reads TGTGCCAGCACCAAGGGGGAACAGCCCCAGCATTTT.

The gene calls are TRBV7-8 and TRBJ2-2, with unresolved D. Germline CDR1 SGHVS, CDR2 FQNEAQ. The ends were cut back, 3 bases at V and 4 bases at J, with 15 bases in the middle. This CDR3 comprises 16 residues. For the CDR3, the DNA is TGTGCCAGCAGCTTTACCTGGGATGGCGGCACCGGGGAGCTGTTTTTT. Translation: CASSFTWDGGTGELFF.